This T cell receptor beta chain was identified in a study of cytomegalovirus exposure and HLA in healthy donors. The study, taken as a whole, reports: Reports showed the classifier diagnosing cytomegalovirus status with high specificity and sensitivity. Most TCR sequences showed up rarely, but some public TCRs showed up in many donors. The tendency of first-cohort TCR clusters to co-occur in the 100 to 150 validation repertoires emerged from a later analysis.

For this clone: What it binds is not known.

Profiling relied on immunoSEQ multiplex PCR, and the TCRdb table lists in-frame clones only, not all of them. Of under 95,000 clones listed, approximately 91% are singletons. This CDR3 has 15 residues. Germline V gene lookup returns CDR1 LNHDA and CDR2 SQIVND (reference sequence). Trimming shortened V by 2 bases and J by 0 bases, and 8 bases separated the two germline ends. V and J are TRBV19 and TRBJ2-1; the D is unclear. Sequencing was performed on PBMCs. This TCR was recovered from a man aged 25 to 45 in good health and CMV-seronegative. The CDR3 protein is CASSILSDSYNEQFF. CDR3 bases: TGTGCCAGTAGTATATTGTCAGACTCCTACAATGAGCAGTTCTTC.